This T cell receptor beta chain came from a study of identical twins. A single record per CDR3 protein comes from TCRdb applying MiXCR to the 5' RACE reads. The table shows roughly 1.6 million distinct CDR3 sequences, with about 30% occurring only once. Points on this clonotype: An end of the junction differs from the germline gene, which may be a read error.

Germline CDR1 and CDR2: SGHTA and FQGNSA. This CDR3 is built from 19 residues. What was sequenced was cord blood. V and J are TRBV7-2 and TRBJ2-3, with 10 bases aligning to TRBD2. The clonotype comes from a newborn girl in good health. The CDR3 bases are TGTGCCAGCAACTTAGTCCAGTTAGTTCTAGCGGGAGCCTCAGATACGCAGTATTTT. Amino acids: CASNLVQLVLAGASDTQYF.